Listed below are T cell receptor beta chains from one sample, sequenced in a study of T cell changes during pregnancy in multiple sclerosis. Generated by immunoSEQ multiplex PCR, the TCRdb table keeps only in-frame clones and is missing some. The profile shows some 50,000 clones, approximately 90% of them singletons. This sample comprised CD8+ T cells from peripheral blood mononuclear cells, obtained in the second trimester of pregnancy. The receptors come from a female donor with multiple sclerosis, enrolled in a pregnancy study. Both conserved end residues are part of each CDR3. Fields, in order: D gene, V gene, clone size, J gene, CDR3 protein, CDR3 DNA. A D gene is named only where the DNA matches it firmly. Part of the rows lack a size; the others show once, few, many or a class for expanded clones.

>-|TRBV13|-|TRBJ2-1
CASSLGLESKFF
TGTGCCAGCAGCTTAGGTCTAGAATCGAAATTCTTC
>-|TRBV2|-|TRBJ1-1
CASTKGLGDGTEAFF
TGTGCCAGCACTAAGGGACTCGGTGATGGCACTGAAGCTTTCTTT
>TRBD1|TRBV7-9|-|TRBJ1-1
CASSLHQGDTEAFF
TGTGCCAGCAGCTTACACCAGGGGGACACTGAAGCTTTCTTT
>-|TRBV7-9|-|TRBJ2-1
CASSSTSSGNSSYNEQFF
TGTGCCAGCAGCTCCACCTCAAGCGGAAACAGCTCCTACAATGAGCAGTTCTTC
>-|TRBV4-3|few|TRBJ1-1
CASSQDHVSAEAFF
TGCGCCAGCAGCCAAGATCACGTTTCGGCTGAAGCTTTCTTT
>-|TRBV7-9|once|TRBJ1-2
CASSAQGFDYGYTF
TGTGCCAGCAGCGCGCAGGGATTTGACTATGGCTACACCTTC
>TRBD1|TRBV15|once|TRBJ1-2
CATSRGGGSNYGYTF
TGTGCCACCAGCAGAGGAGGGGGCAGTAACTATGGCTACACCTTC
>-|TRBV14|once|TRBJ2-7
CASSQAPLVSTYEQYF
TGTGCCAGCAGCCAAGCCCCCTTAGTATCGACCTACGAGCAGTACTTC
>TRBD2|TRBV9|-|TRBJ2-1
CASSVSKAGGHNEQFF
TGTGCCAGCAGCGTGTCTAAAGCGGGGGGGCATAATGAGCAGTTCTTC
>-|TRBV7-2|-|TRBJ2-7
CASTFGAGAPHSYEQYF
TGTGCCAGCACCTTTGGGGCGGGGGCTCCTCATTCCTACGAGCAGTACTTC
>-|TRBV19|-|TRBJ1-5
CASSIFSQNNQPQHF
TGTGCCAGTAGTATATTTAGCCAAAACAATCAGCCCCAGCATTTT
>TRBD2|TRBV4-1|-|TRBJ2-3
CASSPLSSGGALPQYF
TGCGCCAGCAGCCCGCTATCTAGCGGGGGGGCTCTGCCGCAGTATTTT
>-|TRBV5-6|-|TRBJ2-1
CASSYRTAPVLYNEQFF
TGTGCCAGCAGCTACCGGACAGCCCCTGTCCTTTACAATGAGCAGTTCTTC
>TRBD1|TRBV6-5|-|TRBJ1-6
CASSPGTGGSPLHF
TGTGCCAGCAGCCCCGGGACAGGGGGTTCGCCCCTCCACTTT
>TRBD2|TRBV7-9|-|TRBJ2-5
CASSPASGGNQETQYF
TGTGCCAGCAGCCCGGCTAGCGGGGGGAACCAAGAGACCCAGTACTTC
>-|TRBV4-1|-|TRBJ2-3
CASSQGTSTDTQYF
TGCGCCAGCAGCCAAGGGACTTCGACAGATACGCAGTATTTT
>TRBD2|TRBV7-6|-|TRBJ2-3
CASSDLAGRGGADTQYF
TGTGCCAGCAGCGACCTGGCGGGGCGGGGGGGAGCGGATACGCAGTATTTT
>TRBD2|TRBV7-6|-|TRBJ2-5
CASSSVAGGQETQYF
TGTGCCAGCAGCTCAGTAGCGGGGGGCCAAGAGACCCAGTACTTC
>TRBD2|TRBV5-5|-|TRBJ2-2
CASSTGGGAGELFF
TGTGCCAGCAGCACCGGTGGGGGGGCCGGGGAGCTGTTTTTT
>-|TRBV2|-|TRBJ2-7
CASSSLVGGFTYEQYF
TGTGCCAGCAGCAGTCTAGTTGGGGGGTTTACCTACGAGCAGTACTTC
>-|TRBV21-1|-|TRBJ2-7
CASSPCPGTGNYEQYF
TGTGCCAGCAGCCCGTGCCCCGGGACAGGGAACTACGAGCAGTACTTC
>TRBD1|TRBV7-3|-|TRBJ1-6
CASSLTGTENSPLHF
TGTGCCAGCAGCTTAACTGGGACAGAGAATTCACCCCTCCACTTT